Shown below are 30 T cell receptor beta chains from a single sample sequenced in a study of T cell responses to AZD1222 COVID-19 vaccine. Assay used: immunoSEQ multiplex PCR; TCRdb lists only in-frame clones, some missing. This sample has about 180,000 clones, with 88% found just once. This specimen consisted of peripheral blood, obtained on day 0 of AZD1222 vaccination. These receptors came from an adult in good health.

The rearrangement links TRBV28 to TRBJ1-4, with 8 bases lining up with TRBD1. Germline CDR1 and CDR2: MDHEN and SYDVKM. With V trimmed by 6 bases and J by 8 bases, 8 bases remained unmatched. The CDR3 extends over 14 amino acids. The CDR3 DNA reads as TGTGCCAGCAGCCTAACAGGGGGTGGGGAAAAACTGTTTTTT. Protein sequence: CASSLTGGGEKLFF.

V is TRBV4-1 and J is TRBJ1-2; D is perhaps TRBD1 (5 bases). CDR1 is MGHRA, CDR2 YSYEKL, per germline. V dropped 1 base and J dropped 8 bases, with 17 bases sitting between them. CDR3 length: 15 amino acids. The CDR3 nucleotides are TGCGCCAGCAGCCAAGGGTTGGCGGGGGGAGACGGCTACACCTTC. Amino acid sequence: CASSQGLAGGDGYTF.

This rearrangement joins TRBV27 to TRBJ1-5; D is perhaps TRBD1 (6 bases). CDR1 and CDR2 (germline): MNHEY, SMNVEV (reference sequence). The germline V and J ends were trimmed by 5 bases and 0 bases, with 17 bases remaining between them. CDR3 length: 17 residues. The CDR3 loop is CASSLTLPGDSNQPQHF. CDR3 in DNA: TGTGCCAGCAGTCTAACCCTCCCAGGGGATAGCAATCAGCCCCAGCATTTT.

The count of this clone is one. The V gene is TRBV28, the J gene TRBJ1-3; 7 bases are shared with TRBD1. The CDR3 spans 13 residues. V gave up 7 bases and J gave up 1 base; unmatched junction bases: 1. Germline CDR1 reads MDHEN; CDR2 reads SYDVKM. CDR3 sequence reads: CASIQGSGNTIYF. In nucleotides, the CDR3 is TGTGCCAGCATACAGGGGTCTGGAAACACCATATATTTT.

The genes are TRBV27 and TRBJ1-1, with a tentative D call TRBD1 (6 bases). V lost 6 bases and J 1 base, leaving 12 bases between the germline ends. Germline values: CDR1 MNHEY, CDR2 SMNVEV (reference sequence). The length of the CDR3 is 14 residues. In DNA form, the CDR3 reads TGTGCCAGCAGGACACAGGGCGGGAACACTGAAGCTTTCTTT. This gives the protein CASRTQGGNTEAFF.

The V and J genes are TRBV28 and TRBJ2-7; TRBD1 agrees at 11 bases. Trimming at V came to 4 bases and at J to 0 bases, leaving 2 bases not matched to a gene. Per germline, CDR1 MDHEN and CDR2 SYDVKM. The CDR3 runs 15 residues. The CDR3 sequence is CASSSGQGGSYEQYF. CDR3 nucleotides: TGTGCCAGCAGTTCGGGACAGGGGGGCTCCTACGAGCAGTACTTC.

This rearrangement joins TRBV5-1 to TRBJ2-1; the D call may be TRBD1 or TRBD2 (5 bases each). Germline V gives CDR1 SGHRS, CDR2 YFSETQ. V was trimmed by 7 bases and J by 7 bases, leaving 15 bases between them. The CDR3 totals 13 residues. The CDR3 loop reads CASARDGWNEQFF. The CDR3 bases are TGCGCCAGCGCCCGGGACGGGTGGAATGAGCAGTTCTTC.

This chain uses TRBV10-3 with TRBJ2-5, with D unresolved. The V gene's germline CDR1 is ENHRY and CDR2 SYGVKD. The CDR3 has 14 amino acids. Trimming took off 2 bases at V and 5 bases at J, with 12 bases between the two ends. CDR3 DNA: TGTGCCATCAGTGAGAAAAGGGATTCGGAGACCCAGTACTTC. Translating gives CAISEKRDSETQYF.

This chain links TRBV28 with TRBJ2-2; no clear D gene. Germline CDR1 reads MDHEN; CDR2 reads SYDVKM. The V end was cut by 6 bases, the J end by 6 bases, with 11 bases between. This CDR3 is 13 amino acids long. The CDR3 is CASRASAAGELFF. The CDR3 DNA reads as TGTGCCAGCAGAGCGTCCGCCGCCGGGGAGCTGTTTTTT.

V gene TRBV5-4 combines with J gene TRBJ2-2; no definite D call. Germline CDR1 SGHNT, CDR2 YYREEE (reference sequence). The CDR3 has 17 amino acids. The V end was cut by 3 bases, the J end by 1 base, with 16 bases between. The CDR3 nucleotides are TGTGCCAGCAGCTCTCCCAAAGTCGGCATGAACACCGGGGAGCTGTTTTTT. It yields the protein CASSSPKVGMNTGELFF.

The V gene is TRBV6-6, the J gene TRBJ2-4; D is possibly TRBD1 (5 bases). This CDR3 contains 15 residues. Germline CDR1 and CDR2: MNHNY and SVGAGI (reference sequence). V dropped 4 bases and J dropped 0 bases, with 10 bases sitting between them. The CDR3 bases are TGTGCCAGCAGTTTGACAGCCGCAGCCAAAAACATTCAGTACTTC. It codes for CASSLTAAAKNIQYF.

V and J are TRBV11-2 and TRBJ1-1, with TRBD1 identical over 7 bases. The CDR3 has 13 amino acids. With V trimmed by 1 base and J by 12 bases, 8 bases remained unmatched. Germline V CDR1 and CDR2: SGHAT, FQNNGV. The CDR3 nucleotides are TGTGCCAGCAGCTTAGGGACCGACAGGGCAACTTTCTTT. Its translation: CASSLGTDRATFF.

The V gene is TRBV21-1, the J gene TRBJ2-7. TRBV21-1 counts as a pseudogene. This CDR3 is 19 amino acids long. The CDR3 reads CASSPSERVQASISYEQYF. CDR3 sequence (DNA): TGTGCCAGCAGCCCATCAGAAAGGGTTCAGGCCTCAATCTCCTACGAGCAGTACTTC.

In the case of this clone: This specimen includes other DNA sequences encoding the same CDR3. The J gene is TRBJ1-5, the V gene TRBV3-1 (or the pseudogene TRBV3-2); D unclear. The germline gives CDR1 LGHDT, CDR2 YNNKEL (reference sequence). V lost 0 bases and J lost 6, with 12 bases in between. This CDR3 is 15 amino acids long. The CDR3 DNA follows: TGTGCCAGCAGCCAAGATTCGAGGGTAGGTCAGCCCCAGCATTTT. Amino acids: CASSQDSRVGQPQHF.

The CDR3 DNA reads as TGTGCCAGCAGTCCTGACAGGGGGCAGGGGGCTAATGAAAAACTGTTTTTT. It translates to CASSPDRGQGANEKLFF. The chain links TRBV5-6 to TRBJ1-4; 10 nucleotides align to TRBD1. This CDR3 has 17 residues. CDR1 is SGHDT, CDR2 YYEEEE, per germline. J was trimmed by 3 bases and V by 5 bases; bases with no gene match: 10.

This CDR3 is CASSIRQPSGANVLTF. For the CDR3, the DNA is TGTGCCAGTAGTATACGACAACCCTCTGGGGCCAACGTCCTGACTTTC. The chain carries TRBV19 and TRBJ2-6; no firm D call. The CDR3 runs 16 residues. Germline values: CDR1 LNHDA, CDR2 SQIVND (reference sequence). Between the trimmed V and J ends, which lost 2 bases and 0 bases, there was a span of 8 bases.

The V call is TRBV9, the J call TRBJ1-5; D gene ambiguous. This CDR3 comprises 15 residues. The germline V gene has CDR1 SGDLS and CDR2 YYNGEE. V lost 0 bases and J 0 bases, leaving 7 bases between the germline ends. As DNA, the CDR3 is TGTGCCAGCAGCGTAGACGGATATAGCAATCAGCCCCAGCATTTT. Translation gives CASSVDGYSNQPQHF.

The chain links TRBV4-1 to TRBJ2-7; D tentatively fits TRBD1 or TRBD2 (5 bases each). CDR1 and CDR2 from the germline V gene are MGHRA and YSYEKL. The V end lost 4 bases, the J end lost 0 bases, and 13 bases lay between the germline ends. The CDR3 extends over 15 amino acids. Here the CDR3 DNA reads TGCGCCAGCAGCCGGGGTGGGACGCCCTCCTACGAGCAGTACTTC. It codes for CASSRGGTPSYEQYF.

This chain connects TRBV5-1 to TRBJ2-5; D remains ambiguous. Trimming removed 2 bases at V and 4 bases at J, with 6 bases between. This CDR3 region has 12 residues. Germline lookup yields CDR1 SGHRS and CDR2 YFSETQ. DNA of the CDR3: TGCGCCAGCAGCTTTGCGACAGAGACCCAGTACTTC. This sequence encodes CASSFATETQYF. The full variable domain, its missing parts supplied by reference TRBV5-1 and TRBJ2-5, is KAGVTQTPRYLIKTRGQQVTLSCSPISGHRSVSWYQQTPGQGLQFLFEYFSETQRNKGNFPGRFSGRQFSNSRSEMNVSTLELGDSALYLCASSFATETQYFGPGTRLLVL.

This rearrangement joins TRBV10-3 to TRBJ1-4, with TRBD1 identical over 8 bases. The germline gives CDR1 ENHRY, CDR2 SYGVKD. V lost 2 bases to trimming and J lost 5 bases; unmatched junction nucleotides: 7. The CDR3 is 16 residues long. The CDR3 DNA reads TGTGCCATCAGTGAGCCGGGGGGGACAGGAAATGAAAAACTGTTTTTT. Protein sequence: CAISEPGGTGNEKLFF.

This chain connects TRBV16 to TRBJ1-1, with 11 bases aligning to TRBD1. V lost 2 bases, J lost 4 bases, and 6 bases stayed unmatched. Germline lookup yields CDR1 KGHSY and CDR2 FQNENV. The CDR3 totals 16 residues. The CDR3 loop is CASSQIGTGGGTEAFF. Here the CDR3 DNA reads TGTGCCAGCAGCCAAATCGGGACAGGGGGAGGCACTGAAGCTTTCTTT.

The chain is built from TRBV28 and TRBJ1-1; D remains ambiguous. The CDR3 extends over 13 amino acids. V was shortened by 6 bases and J by 1 base, with 9 bases between the two germline ends. Germline-derived CDR1 and CDR2 are MDHEN and SYDVKM. DNA for the CDR3: TGTGCCAGCAGGAGCAGCGGGAACACTGAAGCTTTCTTT. Its translation: CASRSSGNTEAFF.

The chain employs TRBV27 and TRBJ2-1; unclear D gene. Germline V gene sequence: CDR1 MNHEY, CDR2 SMNVEV (reference sequence). V was trimmed by 6 bases and J by 9 bases, leaving 12 bases between them. The CDR3 length is 12 residues. The CDR3 loop reads CASSLAQSEQFF. CDR3 coding DNA: TGTGCCAGCAGCCTCGCACAATCTGAGCAGTTCTTC.

The V gene is TRBV19, the J gene TRBJ1-5; tentative D call: TRBD1 (5 bases). Between the trimmed V and J ends, which lost 5 bases and 2 bases, there was a span of 13 bases. Germline-derived CDR1 and CDR2 are LNHDA and SQIVND (reference sequence). There are 15 residues in the CDR3. The CDR3 region has the DNA TGTGCCAGTAGTCTCGCAGGGTTCGGCAATCAGCCCCAGCATTTT. It translates to CASSLAGFGNQPQHF. Full variable domain (remainder filled in from reference TRBV19 and TRBJ1-5): DGGITQSPKYLFRKEGQNVTLSCEQNLNHDAMYWYRQDPGQGLRLIYYSQIVNDFQKGDIAEGYSVSREKKESFPLTVTSAQKNPTAFYLCASSLAGFGNQPQHFGDGTRLSIL.

The chain couples TRBV6-5 to TRBJ1-2, with D possibly being TRBD1 (6 bases). Germline loops: CDR1 MNHEY, CDR2 SVGAGI. The V end was cut by 6 bases, the J end by 3 bases, with 8 bases between. The CDR3 is made up of 12 amino acids. CDR3 amino acids: CASSDRYYGYTF. The CDR3 DNA reads as TGTGCCAGCAGCGACAGGTACTATGGCTACACCTTC.

This chain connects TRBV6-5 to TRBJ1-2, with TRBD1 matching 8 bases. Germline loops: CDR1 MNHEY, CDR2 SVGAGI. With 6 bases clipped from V and 4 bases from J, the junction kept 7 bases outside the gene matches. The CDR3 sequence is 14 residues long. CDR3 amino acids: CASRRTGLVYGYTF. The CDR3, as DNA: TGTGCCAGCAGGCGGACAGGGCTCGTCTATGGCTACACCTTC.

CDR3 protein: CASSRGLGEKLFF. The CDR3 DNA reads as TGTGCCAGCAGCAGGGGGCTAGGAGAAAAACTGTTTTTT. The chain couples TRBV14 to TRBJ1-4, with TRBD1 matching over 7 bases. The germline gives CDR1 SGHDN, CDR2 FVKESK. This CDR3 is built from 13 residues. V trimming: 5 bases; J trimming: 8 bases; junction bases outside the gene matches: 5.

The V call is TRBV5-1, the J call TRBJ2-7; a weak D match, TRBD2 (5 bases). V gave up 3 bases and J gave up 0 bases, with 13 bases separating them. Germline CDR1 SGHRS, CDR2 YFSETQ. The CDR3 spans 15 residues. The CDR3 region has the DNA TGCGCCAGCAGCTGGGGAAGAAGCGGCTCCTACGAGCAGTACTTC. Translation gives CASSWGRSGSYEQYF.

The CDR3 nucleotides read TGTGCCAGCAGTTTGGGAGGGGCCTCTGGGGCCAACGTCCTGACTTTC. This gives the protein CASSLGGASGANVLTF. V gene TRBV28 combines with J gene TRBJ2-6, with 7 bases identical to TRBD2. The CDR3 is made up of 16 amino acids. V gave up 3 bases and J gave up 0 bases; unmatched junction bases: 2. Germline V CDR1 and CDR2: MDHEN, SYDVKM.

This clone was detected only a few times. V gene TRBV28 combines with J gene TRBJ1-1; no reliable D call. Germline values: CDR1 MDHEN, CDR2 SYDVKM. The CDR3 spans 12 residues. V lost 2 bases to trimming and J lost 6 bases, with 7 bases between them. The CDR3 nucleotides read TGTGCCAGCAGTTTAAATAATGCTGAAGCTTTCTTT. It is translated as CASSLNNAEAFF.